This TCR beta chain was retrieved from a study of T cell clonotyping in hematopoietic cell transplantation. TCRdb keeps only in-frame clones here, not all; method: immunoSEQ multiplex PCR. The table shows about 16,000 clones, with about 76% occurring only once. This clone has a handful of counts. Its antigen is not identified. CDR1 is SQVTM, CDR2 ANQGSEA, per germline. The trim removed 7 bases at V and 8 bases at J, leaving 16 bases unmatched. The CDR3 has 14 residues. Study observations and caveats: Few recipient clonotypes overlapped donors; over 97% were de novo at given depth. Without cell sorting, CD4 versus CD8 contributions remain unresolved. After transplant, recipient diversity fell while pathologically expanded clonotypes grew through day 180. Broader posttransplant TCR repertoire diversity was predicted by graft donor and pretransplant recipient Inverse Simpson Index values.

The TCR was taken from a woman aged 55-69 years in good health. Some clones in this sample may be carry-over from other donors' samples. The specimen was peripheral blood mononuclear cells. The rearrangement joins TRBV29-1 to TRBJ1-2, with TRBD1 identical over 7 bases. Here the CDR3 DNA reads TGCAGCGCCGGGACAGTTGCCTCGGGGTCGGGCTACACCTTC. This gives the protein CSAGTVASGSGYTF.